The T cell receptor beta chain described here comes from a study of T cells expressing NK-cell markers. Study in general: Cells sorted as CD3+CD56+NKG2C+, CD3+CD56+NKG2C- and CD3+CD56-NKG2C+ T cells supplied the TCR beta repertoires. Serological testing identified seven of the eight sequenced donors as HCMV-seropositive and one as seronegative. The study, taken as a whole, reports: Roughly 1.0-7.0% of CD8+ T cells in about six donors belonged to dominant NKG2C+ clonotypes. Several donors' CD3+CD56-NKG2C+ cells were dominated by the same clonotypes.

On this clonotype: Its antigen is unknown.

Germline CDR1 and CDR2: LGHNT and FRNRAP. This CDR3 has 13 amino acids. From the 5' RACE reads, TCRdb lists one entry per CDR3 protein and no DNA. The repertoire shows around 380,000 distinct CDR3 sequences; the top ten hold around a tenth. The receptor's source is a woman aged 45-60 years in good health. Sample: blood T cells: a sorted CD56 or NKG2C T cell subset, CD4+ or CD8+ T cells, or bulk PBMC T cells (not recorded which). The chain has TRBV12-5 and TRBJ2-3. Here the CDR3 reads CASGLLGADTQYF.